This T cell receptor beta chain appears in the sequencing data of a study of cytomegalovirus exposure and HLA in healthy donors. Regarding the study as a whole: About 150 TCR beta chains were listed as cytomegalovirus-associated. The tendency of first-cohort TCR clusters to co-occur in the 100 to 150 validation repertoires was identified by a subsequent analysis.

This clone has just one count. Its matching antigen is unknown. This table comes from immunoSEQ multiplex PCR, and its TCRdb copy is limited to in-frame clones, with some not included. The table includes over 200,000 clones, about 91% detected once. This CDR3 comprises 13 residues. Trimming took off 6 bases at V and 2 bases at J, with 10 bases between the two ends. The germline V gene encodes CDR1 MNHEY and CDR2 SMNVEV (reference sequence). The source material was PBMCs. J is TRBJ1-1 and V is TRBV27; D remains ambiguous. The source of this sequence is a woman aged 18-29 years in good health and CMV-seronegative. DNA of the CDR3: TGTGCCAGCAGGGCCCCTCCCAACACTGAAGCTTTCTTT. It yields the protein CASRAPPNTEAFF.